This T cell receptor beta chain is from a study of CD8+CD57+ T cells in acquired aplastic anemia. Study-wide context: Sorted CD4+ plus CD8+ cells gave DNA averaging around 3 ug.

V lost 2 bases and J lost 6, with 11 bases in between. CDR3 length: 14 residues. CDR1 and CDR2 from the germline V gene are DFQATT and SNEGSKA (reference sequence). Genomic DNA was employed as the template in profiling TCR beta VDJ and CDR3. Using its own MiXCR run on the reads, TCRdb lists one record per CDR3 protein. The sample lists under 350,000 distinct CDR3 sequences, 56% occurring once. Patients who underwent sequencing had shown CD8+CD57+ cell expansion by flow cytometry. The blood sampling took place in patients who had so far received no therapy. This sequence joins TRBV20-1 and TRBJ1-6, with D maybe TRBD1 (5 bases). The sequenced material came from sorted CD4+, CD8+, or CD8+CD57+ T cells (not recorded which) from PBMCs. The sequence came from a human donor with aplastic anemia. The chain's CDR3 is CSARKGRSNSPLHF. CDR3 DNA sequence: TGCAGTGCTAGAAAGGGGAGGAGTAATTCACCCCTCCACTTT.